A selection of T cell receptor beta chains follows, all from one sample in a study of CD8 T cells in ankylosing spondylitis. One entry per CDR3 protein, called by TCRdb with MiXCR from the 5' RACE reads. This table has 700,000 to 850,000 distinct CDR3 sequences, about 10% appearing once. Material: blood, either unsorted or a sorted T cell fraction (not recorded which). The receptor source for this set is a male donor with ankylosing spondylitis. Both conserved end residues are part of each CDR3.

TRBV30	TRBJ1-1	CAWILETIMNTEAFF
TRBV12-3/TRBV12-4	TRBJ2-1	CASSLSGAEQFF
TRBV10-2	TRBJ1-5	CASGEGTPYQPQHF
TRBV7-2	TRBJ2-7	CASSLEPFYEQYF
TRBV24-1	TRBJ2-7	CATSDPRTSGYEQYF
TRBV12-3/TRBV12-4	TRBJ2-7	CASSYYGSPEGYEQYF
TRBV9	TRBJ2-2	CASSQEPLGELFF
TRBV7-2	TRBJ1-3	CASGTGFFSTGNTIYF
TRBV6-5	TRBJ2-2	CASSYSRGTGELFF
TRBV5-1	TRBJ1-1	CASSYLGNAEAFF
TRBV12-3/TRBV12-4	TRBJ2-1	CASRGTGSSYNEQFF
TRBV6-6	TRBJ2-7	CASRQDYEQYF
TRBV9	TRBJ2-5	CASSTQGSETQYF
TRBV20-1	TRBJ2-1	CSARDLLLRTSGNNEQFF
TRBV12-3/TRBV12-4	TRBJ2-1	CASSRYRPGYNEQFF
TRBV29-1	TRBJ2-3	CSVEATSGGTDTQYF
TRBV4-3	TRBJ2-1	CASSQVAGTTYNEQFF
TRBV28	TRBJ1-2	CASSLSEYGYTF
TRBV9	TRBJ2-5	CASSVARRGLGAQYF
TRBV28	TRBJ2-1	CASTLGGSYNEQFF
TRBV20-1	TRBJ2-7	CSARASAMAYEQYF
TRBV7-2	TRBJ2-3	CASTYGGIAGSQGTIGDTDTQYF
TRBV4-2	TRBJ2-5	CASSSPPTKGTQYF
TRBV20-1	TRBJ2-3	CSGAFPSTDTQYF
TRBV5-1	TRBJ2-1	CASSFQTSGGINEQFF
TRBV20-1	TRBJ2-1	CSASREALRNEQFF
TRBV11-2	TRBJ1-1	CASSHSVGVTEAFF
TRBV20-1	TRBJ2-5	CSAPPAGGPGTQYF
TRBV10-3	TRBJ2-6	CAISASGTGPFSGANVLTF
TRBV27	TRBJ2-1	CASRMGSSYNEQFF
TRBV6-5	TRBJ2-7	CASSYTTGTGLEQYF
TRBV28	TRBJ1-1	CASRIGGMNTEAFF
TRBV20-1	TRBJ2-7	CSAYGTSGTYEQYF
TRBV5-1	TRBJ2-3	CASSPRGGGDTQYF
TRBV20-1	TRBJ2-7	CSATRQTPGSEQYF
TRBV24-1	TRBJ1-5	CATSEGSISNQPQHF
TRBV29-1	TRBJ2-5	CSVAGSSQETQYF
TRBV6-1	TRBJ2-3	CASSELAGADTQYF
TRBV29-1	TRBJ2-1	CSVEGLASNNEQFF
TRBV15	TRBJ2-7	CATSGARGSEQYF
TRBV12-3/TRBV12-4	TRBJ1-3	CASSFRAVNTIYF
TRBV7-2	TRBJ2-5	CASSLRSGTGQYF
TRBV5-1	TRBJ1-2	CASRPGAQGYGYTF
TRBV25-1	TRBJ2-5	CASSDTGGRETQYF
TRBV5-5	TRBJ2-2	CASTETATTGVRELFF
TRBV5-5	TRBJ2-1	CASSFRALAGGEKDEQFF
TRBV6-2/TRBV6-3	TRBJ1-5	CASSSPLKGQPQHF
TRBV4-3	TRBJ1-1	CASSQVERAEAFF
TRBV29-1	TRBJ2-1	CSVEGQGVSYNEQFF
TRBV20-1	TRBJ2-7	CSARDPMGREGRQYF
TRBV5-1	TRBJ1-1	CASSPDRRLDAFF
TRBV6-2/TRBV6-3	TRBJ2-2	CASNGQYGELFF
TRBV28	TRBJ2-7	CASHDRGFTYEQYF